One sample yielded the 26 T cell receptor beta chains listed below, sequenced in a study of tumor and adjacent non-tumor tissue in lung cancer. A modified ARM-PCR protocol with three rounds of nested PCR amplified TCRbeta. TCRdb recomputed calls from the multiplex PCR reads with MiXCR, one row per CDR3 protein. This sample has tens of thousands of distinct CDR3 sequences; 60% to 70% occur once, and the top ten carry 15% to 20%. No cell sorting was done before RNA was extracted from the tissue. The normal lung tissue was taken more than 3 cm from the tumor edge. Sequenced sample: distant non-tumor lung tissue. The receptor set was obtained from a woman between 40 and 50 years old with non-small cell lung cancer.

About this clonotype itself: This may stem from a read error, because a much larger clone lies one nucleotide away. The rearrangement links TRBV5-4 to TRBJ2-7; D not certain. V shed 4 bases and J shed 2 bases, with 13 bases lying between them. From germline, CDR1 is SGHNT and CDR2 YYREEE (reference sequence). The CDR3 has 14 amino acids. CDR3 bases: TGTGCCAGCAGCCCTTGGCGGATGCCCTACGAGCAGTACTTC. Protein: CASSPWRMPYEQYF.

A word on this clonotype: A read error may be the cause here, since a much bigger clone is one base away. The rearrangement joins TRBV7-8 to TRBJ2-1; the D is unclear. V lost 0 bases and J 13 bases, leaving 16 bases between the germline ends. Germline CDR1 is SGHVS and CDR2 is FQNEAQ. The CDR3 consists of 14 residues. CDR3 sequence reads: CASSLAGIVHPQFF. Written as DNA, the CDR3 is TGTGCCAGCAGCTTAGCGGGGATTGTGCATCCTCAGTTCTTC. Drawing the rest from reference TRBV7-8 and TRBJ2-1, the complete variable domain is GAGVSQSPRYKVAKRGQDVALRCDPISGHVSLFWYQQALGQGPEFLTYFQNEAQLDKSGLPSDRFFAERPEGSVSTLKIQRTQQEDSAVYLCASSLAGIVHPQFFGPGTRLTVL.

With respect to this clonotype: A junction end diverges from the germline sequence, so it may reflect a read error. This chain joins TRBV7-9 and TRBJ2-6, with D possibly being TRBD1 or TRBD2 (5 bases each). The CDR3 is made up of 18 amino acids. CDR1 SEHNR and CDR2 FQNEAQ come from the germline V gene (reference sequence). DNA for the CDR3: TGTGCCAGCAGCTTAGTGTGGCTAGAAGAGGCCGGGGCCAGCGTCCTGACTTTC. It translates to CASSLVWLEEAGASVLTF.

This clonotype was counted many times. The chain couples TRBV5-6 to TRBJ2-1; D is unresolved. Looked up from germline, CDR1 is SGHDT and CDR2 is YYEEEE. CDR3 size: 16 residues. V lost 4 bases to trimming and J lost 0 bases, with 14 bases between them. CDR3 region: CASSLSPTSSYNEQFF. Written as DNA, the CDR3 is TGTGCCAGCAGCCTATCCCCCACGAGCTCCTACAATGAGCAGTTCTTC.

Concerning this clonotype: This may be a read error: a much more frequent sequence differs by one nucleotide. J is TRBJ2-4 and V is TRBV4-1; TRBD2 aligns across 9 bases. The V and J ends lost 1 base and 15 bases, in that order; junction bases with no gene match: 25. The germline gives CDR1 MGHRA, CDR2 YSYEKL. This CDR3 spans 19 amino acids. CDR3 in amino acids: CASSQVVAGEFWDLNNRYF. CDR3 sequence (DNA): TGCGCCAGCAGCCAAGTGGTAGCGGGAGAGTTCTGGGATTTAAACAATCGGTACTTC.

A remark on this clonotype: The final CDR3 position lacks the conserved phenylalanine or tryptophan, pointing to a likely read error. The CDR3 bases are TGCAGCGTTTCCCAGGTCTTGGGCTATGGCTACACCTAC. Translating it yields CSVSQVLGYGYTY. This rearrangement joins TRBV29-1 to TRBJ1-2; D gene uncertain. The CDR3 consists of 13 residues. Germline assignment: CDR1 SQVTM and CDR2 ANQGSEA. V was cut by 5 bases and J by 4 bases, with 14 bases left in between.

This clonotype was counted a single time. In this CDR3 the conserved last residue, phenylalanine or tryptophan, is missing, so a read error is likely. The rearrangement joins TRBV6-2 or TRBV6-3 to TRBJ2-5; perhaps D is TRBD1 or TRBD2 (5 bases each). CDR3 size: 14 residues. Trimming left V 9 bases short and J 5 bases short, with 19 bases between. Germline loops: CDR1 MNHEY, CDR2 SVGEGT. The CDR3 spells CARARGTYLETQYI. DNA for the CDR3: TGTGCCAGAGCGAGGGGAACCTACCTGGAGACCCAGTACATC.

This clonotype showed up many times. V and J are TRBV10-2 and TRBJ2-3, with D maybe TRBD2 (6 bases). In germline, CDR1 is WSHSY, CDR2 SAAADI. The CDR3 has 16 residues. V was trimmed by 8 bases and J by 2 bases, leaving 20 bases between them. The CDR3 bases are TGCGCCAGCGGTTCCCGGGACGGGGGATACACAGATACGCAGTATTTT. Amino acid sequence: CASGSRDGGYTDTQYF.

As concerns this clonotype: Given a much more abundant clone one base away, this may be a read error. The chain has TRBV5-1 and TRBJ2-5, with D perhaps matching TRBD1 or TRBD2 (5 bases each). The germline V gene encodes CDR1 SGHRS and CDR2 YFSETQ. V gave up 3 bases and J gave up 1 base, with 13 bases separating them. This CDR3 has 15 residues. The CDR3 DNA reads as TGCGCCAGCAGCTACTACGGGACGGGCCAAGAGACCCAGTACTTC. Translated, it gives CASSYYGTGQETQYF.

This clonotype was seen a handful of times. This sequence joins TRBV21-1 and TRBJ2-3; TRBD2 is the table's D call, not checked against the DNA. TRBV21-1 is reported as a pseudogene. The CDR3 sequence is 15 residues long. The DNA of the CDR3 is TGTGCCAGCAGCAACAAAGCGGGAAAATATGTAGCGCAGTATTTT. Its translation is CASSNKAGKYVAQYF.

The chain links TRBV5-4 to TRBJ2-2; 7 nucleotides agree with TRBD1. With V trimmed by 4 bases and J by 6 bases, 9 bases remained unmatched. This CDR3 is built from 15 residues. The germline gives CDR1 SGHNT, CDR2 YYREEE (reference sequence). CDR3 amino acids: CASSLVGGYAGELFF. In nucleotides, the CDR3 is TGTGCCAGCAGCCTAGTAGGGGGCTACGCCGGGGAGCTGTTTTTT.

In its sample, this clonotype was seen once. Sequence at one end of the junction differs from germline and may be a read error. The CDR3 loop is CASSSGASGYNEQLF. CDR3 in DNA: TGTGCCAGCAGCTCGGGGGCTAGCGGCTACAATGAGCAGCTCTTC. The chain couples TRBV6-6 to TRBJ2-1; a weak D match, TRBD2 (7 bases). This CDR3 contains 15 residues. Germline CDR1 MNHNY, CDR2 SVGAGI (reference sequence).

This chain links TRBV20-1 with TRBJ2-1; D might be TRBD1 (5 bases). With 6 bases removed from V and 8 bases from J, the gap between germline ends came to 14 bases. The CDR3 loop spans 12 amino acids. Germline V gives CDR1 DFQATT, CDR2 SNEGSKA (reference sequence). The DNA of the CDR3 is TGCAGTGCGATTGCTAGGGGCGATGAGCAGTTCTTC. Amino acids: CSAIARGDEQFF.

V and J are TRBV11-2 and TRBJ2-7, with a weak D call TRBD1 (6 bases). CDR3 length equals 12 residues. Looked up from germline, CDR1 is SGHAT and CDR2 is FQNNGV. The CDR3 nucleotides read TGTGTTAGCAGCTTAGAGGGGGTCAAGCAGTACTTC. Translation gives CVSSLEGVKQYF.

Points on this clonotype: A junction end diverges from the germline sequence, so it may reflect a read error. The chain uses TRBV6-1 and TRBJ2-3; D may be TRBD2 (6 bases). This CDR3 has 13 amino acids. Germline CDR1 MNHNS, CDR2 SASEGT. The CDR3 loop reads CDSSGGTPDTQYF. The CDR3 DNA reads TGTGACAGCAGTGGAGGGACTCCAGATACGCAGTATTTT.

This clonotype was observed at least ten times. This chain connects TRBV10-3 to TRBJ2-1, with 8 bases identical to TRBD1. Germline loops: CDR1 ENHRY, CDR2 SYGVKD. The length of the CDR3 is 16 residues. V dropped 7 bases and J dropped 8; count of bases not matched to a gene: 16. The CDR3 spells CAINRKPGQEADEQFF. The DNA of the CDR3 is TGTGCCATCAACCGTAAACCGGGACAGGAGGCCGATGAGCAGTTCTTC.

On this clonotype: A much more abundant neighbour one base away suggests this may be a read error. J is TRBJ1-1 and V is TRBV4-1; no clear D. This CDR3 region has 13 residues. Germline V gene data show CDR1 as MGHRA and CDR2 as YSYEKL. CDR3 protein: CANSQGRSTEAFF. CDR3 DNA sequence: TGCGCCAACAGCCAAGGCAGGTCCACAGAAGCTTTCTTT.

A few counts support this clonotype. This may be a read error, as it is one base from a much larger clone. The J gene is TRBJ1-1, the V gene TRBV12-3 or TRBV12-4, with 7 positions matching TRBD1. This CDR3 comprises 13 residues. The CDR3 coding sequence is TGTGCCAGCAGTACCTCGACAGGGACTGAAACTTTCTTT. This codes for CASSTSTGTETFF.

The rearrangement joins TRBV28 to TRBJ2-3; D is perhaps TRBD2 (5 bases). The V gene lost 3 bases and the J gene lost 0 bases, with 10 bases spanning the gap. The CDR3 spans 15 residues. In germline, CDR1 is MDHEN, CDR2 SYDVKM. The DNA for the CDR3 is TGTGCCAGCAGTTTGGGAGCGACTAGCACAGATACGCAGTATTTT. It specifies CASSLGATSTDTQYF.

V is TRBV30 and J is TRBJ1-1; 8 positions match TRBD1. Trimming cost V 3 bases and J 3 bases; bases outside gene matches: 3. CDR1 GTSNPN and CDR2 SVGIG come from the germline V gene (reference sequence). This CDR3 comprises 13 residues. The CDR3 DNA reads TGTGCCTGGAGGCGACAGGGGTACACTGAAGCTTTCTTT. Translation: CAWRRQGYTEAFF.

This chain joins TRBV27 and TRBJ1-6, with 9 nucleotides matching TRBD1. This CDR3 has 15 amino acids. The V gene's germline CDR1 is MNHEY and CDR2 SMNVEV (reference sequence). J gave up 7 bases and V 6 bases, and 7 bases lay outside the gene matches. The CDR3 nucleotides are TGTGCCAGCAGCGTAACCGGGACAGGGAATTCACCCCTCCACTTT. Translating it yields CASSVTGTGNSPLHF.

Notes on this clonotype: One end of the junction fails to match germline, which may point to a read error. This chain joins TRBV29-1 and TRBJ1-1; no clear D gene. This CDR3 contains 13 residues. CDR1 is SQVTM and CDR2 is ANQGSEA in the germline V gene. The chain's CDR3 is CSVIAAGNTDAFF. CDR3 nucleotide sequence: TGCAGCGTTATTGCCGCGGGGAACACTGATGCTTTCTTT.

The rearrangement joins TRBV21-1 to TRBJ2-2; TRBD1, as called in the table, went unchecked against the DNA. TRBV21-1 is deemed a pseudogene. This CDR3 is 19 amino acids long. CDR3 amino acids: CASSERGSRTSFQAGELFF. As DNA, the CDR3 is TGTGCCAGCAGCGAAAGGGGGTCCCGAACGAGCTTCCAGGCCGGGGAGCTGTTTTTT.

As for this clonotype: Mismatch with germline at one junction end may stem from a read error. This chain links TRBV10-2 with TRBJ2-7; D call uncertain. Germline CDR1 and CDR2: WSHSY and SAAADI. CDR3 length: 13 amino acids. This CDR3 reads CASNGDTNYGQYF. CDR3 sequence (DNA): TGCGCCAGCAATGGAGACACTAACTACGGGCAGTACTTC.

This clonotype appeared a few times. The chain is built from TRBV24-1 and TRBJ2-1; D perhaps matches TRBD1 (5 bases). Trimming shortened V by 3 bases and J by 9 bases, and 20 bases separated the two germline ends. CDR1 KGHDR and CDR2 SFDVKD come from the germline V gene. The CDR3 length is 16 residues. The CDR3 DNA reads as TGTGCCACCAGTGATCCTTCATTAAGGACATTCGGTGAGCAGTTCTTC. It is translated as CATSDPSLRTFGEQFF.

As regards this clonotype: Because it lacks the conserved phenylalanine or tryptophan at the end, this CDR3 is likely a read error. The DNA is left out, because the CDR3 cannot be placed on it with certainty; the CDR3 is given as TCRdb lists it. CDR3 loop: CASSSQPGQGPGANVLII. The rearrangement links TRBV4-1 to TRBJ2-6; TRBD1, as called in the table, went unchecked against the DNA. From germline, CDR1 is MGHRA and CDR2 YSYEKL. The CDR3 length equals 18 residues, ends included.